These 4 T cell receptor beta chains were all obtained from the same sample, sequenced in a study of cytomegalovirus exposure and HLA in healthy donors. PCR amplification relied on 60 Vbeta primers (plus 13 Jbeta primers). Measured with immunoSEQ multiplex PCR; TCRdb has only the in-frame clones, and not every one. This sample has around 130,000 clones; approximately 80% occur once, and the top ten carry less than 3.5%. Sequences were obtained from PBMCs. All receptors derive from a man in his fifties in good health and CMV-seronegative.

The CDR3 DNA is TGTGCCAGCAGTGGAGACAGGGCCGTAAGAAAACTGTTTTTT. Encoded protein: CASSGDRAVRKLFF. This chain connects TRBV7-8 to TRBJ1-4; 7 bases line up with TRBD1. The germline CDR1 and CDR2 sequences are SGHVS and FQNEAQ. CDR3 size: 14 residues. The J segment lost 10 bases and the V segment lost 6 bases, leaving 11 bases of the junction unmatched. Full variable domain (missing parts from reference TRBV7-8 and TRBJ1-4): GAGVSQSPRYKVAKRGQDVALRCDPISGHVSLFWYQQALGQGPEFLTYFQNEAQLDKSGLPSDRFFAERPEGSVSTLKIQRTQQEDSAVYLCASSGDRAVRKLFFGSGTQLSVL.

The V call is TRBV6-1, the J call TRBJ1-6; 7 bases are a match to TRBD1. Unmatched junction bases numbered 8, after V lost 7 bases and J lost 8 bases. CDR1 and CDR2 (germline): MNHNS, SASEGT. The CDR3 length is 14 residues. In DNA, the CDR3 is TGTGCCAGCAAACCAGGGGGTAAGGATTCACCCCTCCACTTT. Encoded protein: CASKPGGKDSPLHF.

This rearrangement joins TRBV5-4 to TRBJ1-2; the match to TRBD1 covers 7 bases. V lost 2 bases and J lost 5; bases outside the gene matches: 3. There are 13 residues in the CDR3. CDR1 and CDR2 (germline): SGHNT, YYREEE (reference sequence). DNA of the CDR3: TGTGCCAGCAGCTTAGGGACAGTTTATGGCTACACCTTC. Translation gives CASSLGTVYGYTF.

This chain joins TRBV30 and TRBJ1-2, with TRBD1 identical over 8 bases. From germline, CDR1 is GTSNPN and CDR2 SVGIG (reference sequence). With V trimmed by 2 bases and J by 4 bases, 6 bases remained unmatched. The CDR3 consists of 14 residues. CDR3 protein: CAWSTRTGSYGYTF. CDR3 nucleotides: TGTGCCTGGAGTACCAGGACAGGGAGCTATGGCTACACCTTC.